These 29 T cell receptor beta chains share one sample of origin, sequenced in a study of T cells in Graves' hyperthyroidism and ophthalmopathy (dated by TCRdb to the late 2010s). Preparation of the library involved multiplex PCR. Data came from an Illumina HiSeq 2000. TCR beta CDR3 regions were amplified from RNA transcripts. For the first round of RT-PCR on the TCR CDR3, the HTBI primer set was used together with the Qiagen OneStep RT-PCR kit. The raw public reads went through TCRdb reprocessing: fastp at Q25, MiXCR clone calling, in-frame beta chains kept. Each entry merges the rows of one CDR3 protein and shows their most common DNA and genes. Here the sample has 300,000 or so distinct CDR3 sequences; over 15% occur a single time. The top ten clonotypes cover approximately 35% of the sample. What was sequenced was blood. The receptors come from a man between 25 and 39 years old with Graves' hyperthyroidism.

This chain links TRBV9 with TRBJ1-6; 9 bases agree with TRBD1. V was clipped by 0 bases and J by 9 bases; unmatched bases: 4. The CDR3 is 15 residues long. Germline V gene sequence: CDR1 SGDLS, CDR2 YYNGEE. DNA of the CDR3: TGTGCCAGCAGCGTAGACAGGGGGCTTGGTTCACCCCTCCACTTT. Protein sequence: CASSVDRGLGSPLHF.

This clonotype was found many times. The genes are TRBV6-2 or TRBV6-3 and TRBJ2-3; D gene uncertain. The germline V and J ends were trimmed by 0 bases and 3 bases, with 7 bases remaining between them. The CDR3 contains 14 residues. The V gene's germline CDR1 is MNHEY and CDR2 SVGEGT. Written as DNA, the CDR3 is TGTGCCAGCAGTTACTCCGGTTTAACAGATACGCAGTATTTT. Its translation is CASSYSGLTDTQYF.

This chain joins TRBV11-2 and TRBJ2-7, with D perhaps matching TRBD2 (6 bases). Germline loops: CDR1 SGHAT, CDR2 FQNNGV. Deletions cut 1 base from V and 3 bases from J, with 13 bases between. The CDR3 is made up of 15 amino acids. This CDR3 is CASSLVGGVRYEQYF. In DNA form, the CDR3 reads TGTGCCAGCAGCTTAGTGGGGGGAGTTCGCTACGAGCAGTACTTC.

This clonotype was seen a few times. This rearrangement joins TRBV24-1 to TRBJ2-1; D is possibly TRBD2 (6 bases). The CDR3 totals 17 residues. CDR1 and CDR2 (germline): KGHDR, SFDVKD. Trimming removed 4 bases from V and 6 bases from J, with 21 bases in between. CDR3: CATSDPGPAGLANEQFF. The DNA of the CDR3 is TGTGCCACCAGTGACCCGGGACCAGCGGGCTTAGCCAATGAGCAGTTCTTC.

This CDR3 reads CASSLSGTQDYEQYF. CDR3 nucleotides: TGTGCCAGCAGCCTATCCGGGACACAGGATTACGAGCAGTACTTC. The chain links TRBV13 to TRBJ2-7; D possibly corresponds to TRBD1 (6 bases). Trimming took off 5 bases at V and 4 bases at J, with 18 bases between the two ends. The germline V gene has CDR1 PRHDT and CDR2 FYEKMQ (reference sequence). This CDR3 spans 15 amino acids.

The chain employs TRBV19 and TRBJ1-2; no clear D. The CDR3 is 12 residues long. Trimming pared 9 bases from V and 4 bases from J, leaving 12 bases between. Germline V CDR1 and CDR2: LNHDA, SQIVND (reference sequence). Here the CDR3 DNA reads TGTGCCAGCTCGGAAGGTCTCTATGGCTACACCTTC. As protein: CASSEGLYGYTF. Drawing the rest from reference TRBV19 and TRBJ1-2, the complete variable domain is DGGITQSPKYLFRKEGQNVTLSCEQNLNHDAMYWYRQDPGQGLRLIYYSQIVNDFQKGDIAEGYSVSREKKESFPLTVTSAQKNPTAFYLCASSEGLYGYTFGSGTRLTVV.

This rearrangement joins TRBV24-1 to TRBJ2-1; D gene unclear. The germline V gene encodes CDR1 KGHDR and CDR2 SFDVKD. Trimming cost V 10 bases and J 7 bases, with 10 bases left between them. CDR3 length: 11 residues. The CDR3 reads CATWQGNEQFF. The CDR3 DNA follows: TGTGCCACTTGGCAAGGGAATGAGCAGTTCTTC.

The J gene is TRBJ1-1, the V gene TRBV28; D ambiguous. V was clipped by 9 bases and J by 7 bases, with 6 bases between them. Germline values: CDR1 MDHEN, CDR2 SYDVKM. The CDR3 is made up of 9 amino acids. This CDR3 is CASTREAFF. For the CDR3, the DNA is TGTGCCAGTACCCGTGAAGCTTTCTTT. Filled out from reference TRBV28 and TRBJ1-1, the complete variable domain reads DVKVTQSSRYLVKRTGEKVFLECVQDMDHENMFWYRQDPGLGLRLIYFSYDVKMKEKGDIPEGYSVSREKKERFSLILESASTNQTSMYLCASTREAFFGQGTRLTVV.

This clonotype was counted at least ten times. The gene calls are TRBV7-2 and TRBJ2-3; no definite D call. Germline V gives CDR1 SGHTA, CDR2 FQGNSA. The V and J ends lost 4 bases and 6 bases respectively, with 8 bases between them. This CDR3 is built from 12 residues. The CDR3 loop is CASSWWADTQYF. The CDR3 bases are TGTGCCAGCAGCTGGTGGGCTGATACGCAGTATTTT.

In this sample, this clonotype turned up many times. V is TRBV20-1 and J is TRBJ2-5, with 7 bases identical to TRBD1. CDR1 and CDR2 (germline): DFQATT, SNEGSKA (reference sequence). The CDR3 has 13 residues. With 3 bases clipped from V and 4 bases from J, the junction kept 5 bases outside the gene matches. CDR3 sequence reads: CSASWPGGETQYF. The CDR3 DNA sequence: TGCAGTGCTAGTTGGCCAGGGGGAGAGACCCAGTACTTC.

This clonotype was seen ten or more times. The chain has TRBV11-3 and TRBJ1-2; the D is unclear. The germline V and J ends were trimmed by 6 bases and 4 bases, with 9 bases remaining between them. The CDR3 contains 12 residues. Germline V lookup: CDR1 SGHNT, CDR2 YENEEA. The CDR3: CASSKGSYGYTF. The CDR3 bases are TGTGCCAGCAGTAAAGGGAGCTATGGCTACACCTTC.

This clonotype was seen ten or more times. This chain joins TRBV20-1 and TRBJ2-7; D possibly corresponds to TRBD1 (6 bases). Deletions cut 5 bases from V and 5 bases from J, with 28 bases between. The CDR3 extends over 17 amino acids. The germline V gene encodes CDR1 DFQATT and CDR2 SNEGSKA (reference sequence). CDR3 loop: CSASPTDRTVATHEQYF. For the CDR3, the DNA is TGCAGTGCTTCCCCGACCGACAGGACGGTAGCCACACACGAGCAGTACTTC.

The chain carries TRBV7-9 and TRBJ2-7; 10 bases are shared with TRBD2. The CDR3 spans 14 residues. Trimming at V came to 2 bases and at J to 7 bases, leaving 5 bases not matched to a gene. CDR1 is SEHNR, CDR2 FQNEAQ, per germline (reference sequence). CDR3 DNA: TGTGCCAGCAGCTTACGGCTAGCGGGAGTTGAGCAGTACTTC. Protein: CASSLRLAGVEQYF.

This clonotype has at least ten counts. V gene TRBV20-1 combines with J gene TRBJ2-7; a possible D gene is TRBD2 (5 bases). V lost 6 bases, J lost 4 bases, and 16 bases lay in between. CDR1 and CDR2 (germline): DFQATT, SNEGSKA (reference sequence). The CDR3 runs to 13 residues. The CDR3 region has the DNA TGCAGTGCCGAGGGTCTTGGACCGTACGAGCAGTACTTC. Translation gives CSAEGLGPYEQYF.

CDR3 sequence reads: CASTAGQEIYEQYF. The CDR3 DNA reads as TGTGCCAGCACCGCAGGACAGGAGATCTACGAGCAGTACTTC. V gene TRBV9 combines with J gene TRBJ2-7; 7 bases match TRBD1. This CDR3 is 14 amino acids long. The V segment lost 6 bases and the J segment 3 bases; nucleotides outside the gene matches: 9. Germline values: CDR1 SGDLS, CDR2 YYNGEE.

This clonotype was detected a few times. The rearrangement uses TRBV7-9 and TRBJ2-2, with D unclear. The germline CDR1 and CDR2 sequences are SEHNR and FQNEAQ (reference sequence). V lost 5 bases to trimming and J lost 7 bases, with 8 bases between them. CDR3 length: 12 residues. The CDR3 DNA is TGTGCCAGCAGCCCGGTGGTCGGGGAGCTGTTTTTT. Translating gives CASSPVVGELFF.

This clonotype has only a few counts. J is TRBJ1-6 and V is TRBV7-9; tentative D call: TRBD1 (6 bases). V was shortened by 5 bases and J by 6 bases, with 17 bases between the two germline ends. This CDR3 region has 16 residues. The germline gives CDR1 SEHNR, CDR2 FQNEAQ (reference sequence). The CDR3 DNA follows: TGTGCCAGCAGCCTATGGACCGGGACAATTAATTCACCCCTCCACTTT. Its translation is CASSLWTGTINSPLHF.

The gene calls are TRBV4-1 and TRBJ2-1; D gene ambiguous. Trimming left V 0 bases short and J 15 bases short, with 15 bases between. This CDR3 is built from 13 residues. The germline gives CDR1 MGHRA, CDR2 YSYEKL. CDR3 bases: TGCGCCAGCAGCCAAGATCATCTGGGGTGGCGGTTCTTC. Protein product: CASSQDHLGWRFF.

In nucleotides, the CDR3 is TGTGCCAGCAGCTCGGCCCTAGCGGGAGGGTACAATGAGCAGTTCTTC. Translating it yields CASSSALAGGYNEQFF. The chain is built from TRBV7-9 and TRBJ2-1; 12 nucleotides align to TRBD2. The germline CDR1 and CDR2 sequences are SEHNR and FQNEAQ (reference sequence). V lost 4 bases and J lost 4; bases outside the gene matches: 5. The CDR3 spans 16 residues.

The CDR3 nucleotides read TGTGCCAGCTCACCACGGGGACTTCGCACAGATACGCAGTATTTT. This translates into CASSPRGLRTDTQYF. This chain connects TRBV18 to TRBJ2-3; possible D gene TRBD2, 6 bases. V was trimmed by 1 base and J by 1 base, leaving 9 bases between them. The germline gives CDR1 KGHSH, CDR2 LQKENI. This CDR3 contains 15 residues.

This clonotype was seen many times. This rearrangement joins TRBV11-3 to TRBJ2-1; a weak D match, TRBD2 (7 bases). The CDR3 covers 13 residues. Trimming shortened V by 1 base and J by 13 bases, and 14 bases separated the two germline ends. CDR1 and CDR2 from the germline V gene are SGHNT and YENEEA. The DNA of the CDR3 is TGTGCCAGCAGCTTAGGGCTAGGGGGGGGTCAGTTCTTC. Protein product: CASSLGLGGGQFF. The whole variable domain, filled in from reference TRBV11-3 and TRBJ2-1, reads EAGVVQSPRYKIIEKKQPVAFWCNPISGHNTLYWYLQNLGQGPELLIRYENEEAVDDSQLPKDRFSAERLKGVDSTLKIQPAELGDSAVYLCASSLGLGGGQFFGPGTRLTVL.

This chain joins TRBV12-3 or TRBV12-4 and TRBJ2-7; 14 bases agree with TRBD2. This CDR3 comprises 15 residues. J gave up 5 bases and V 4 bases, and 4 bases lay outside the gene matches. The CDR3 bases are TGTGCCAGCAGTTCCGGACTAGCGGGAGGAAACGAGCAGTACTTC. Translating it yields CASSSGLAGGNEQYF.

This clonotype was observed many times. As DNA, the CDR3 is TGCAGTGCTCACCGGACTAGCGGGCTCACAGATACGCAGTATTTT. It encodes CSAHRTSGLTDTQYF. This chain uses TRBV20-1 with TRBJ2-3, with 11 bases identical to TRBD2. Germline values: CDR1 DFQATT, CDR2 SNEGSKA (reference sequence). The CDR3 totals 15 residues. With 5 bases clipped from V and 2 bases from J, the junction kept 6 bases outside the gene matches.

This clonotype was seen a handful of times. V usage is TRBV10-1 and J usage is TRBJ2-2, with 7 bases aligning to TRBD2. CDR1 is WNHNN, CDR2 SYGVQD, per germline (reference sequence). The CDR3 consists of 15 residues. V gave up 5 bases and J gave up 0 bases; unmatched junction bases: 3. CDR3 bases: TGCGCCAGCAGTTCGGGACTATCGAACACCGGGGAGCTGTTTTTT. Translated: CASSSGLSNTGELFF.

The rearrangement links TRBV9 to TRBJ2-7, with TRBD2 matching 8 bases. Trimming cost V 7 bases and J 5 bases; bases outside gene matches: 5. This CDR3 spans 12 amino acids. CDR1 and CDR2 (germline): SGDLS, YYNGEE. The CDR3 DNA is TGTGCCAGCGGTAGCGGGAAAAACGAGCAGTACTTC. Its protein is CASGSGKNEQYF.

This sequence joins TRBV10-1 and TRBJ2-1, with D perhaps being TRBD1 or TRBD2 (6 bases each). V lost 8 bases to trimming and J lost 8 bases, with 22 bases between them. The germline V gene has CDR1 WNHNN and CDR2 SYGVQD (reference sequence). CDR3 length: 15 residues. The CDR3 loop reads CASSKGGPDGYEQFF. Written as DNA, the CDR3 is TGCGCCAGCTCCAAAGGGGGGCCAGACGGGTATGAGCAGTTCTTC.

The chain joins TRBV6-2 or TRBV6-3 to TRBJ1-5; unclear D gene. The CDR3 extends over 13 amino acids. Germline CDR1 reads MNHEY; CDR2 reads SVGEGT. The V end lost 5 bases, the J end lost 9 bases, and 14 bases lay between the germline ends. CDR3 DNA: TGTGCCAGCAGTAGGGCCCGGGCTCTGCCCCAGCATTTT. It specifies CASSRARALPQHF.

The chain couples TRBV20-1 to TRBJ2-4; the D gene is possibly TRBD2 (5 bases). V lost 6 bases and J lost 1, with 16 bases in between. The CDR3 has 15 residues. Per germline, CDR1 DFQATT and CDR2 SNEGSKA (reference sequence). In DNA, the CDR3 is TGCAGTGCCACCCTGAGGGATCGGGCCAAAAACATTCAGTACTTC. Residues: CSATLRDRAKNIQYF.

This clonotype was observed a handful of times. This chain connects TRBV25-1 to TRBJ2-3; either TRBD1 or TRBD2 may fit D (5 bases each). Germline V gives CDR1 MGHDK, CDR2 SYGVNS. V lost 2 bases and J lost 5, with 14 bases in between. The CDR3 totals 15 residues. CDR3 amino acids: CASSEIQGEGDTQYF. CDR3 bases: TGTGCCAGCAGTGAAATTCAGGGTGAGGGAGATACGCAGTATTTT.